This entry lists 17 T cell receptor beta chains sequenced from one sample in a study of identical twins. MiXCR, run by TCRdb on the 5' RACE reads, gives a single entry per CDR3 protein. The data show hundreds of thousands of distinct CDR3 sequences, about 12% seen once. These data were also filed under a second study, of yellow fever vaccine responses in identical twins.

Sequenced material: PBMCs. All receptors derive from a woman between 18 and 30 years old in good health.

This clonotype was detected a few times. The J gene is TRBJ1-1, the V gene TRBV4-1; unclear D gene. Germline V gene data show CDR1 as MGHRA and CDR2 as YSYEKL. The V end was cut by 1 base, the J end by 10 bases, with 16 bases between. There are 14 residues in the CDR3. The DNA of the CDR3 is TGCGCCAGCAGCCAAGTTCAGCCTGATCACCCAGCTTTCTTT. As protein: CASSQVQPDHPAFF.

This clonotype was detected only a few times. The V and J genes are TRBV11-2 and TRBJ1-1; unclear D gene. V was shortened by 5 bases and J by 4 bases, with 17 bases between the two germline ends. Germline V CDR1 and CDR2: SGHAT, FQNNGV. The CDR3 covers 15 residues. CDR3 DNA: TGTGCCAGCAGCCCAGTAGAACTTTTGGGCACTGAAGCTTTCTTT. Translation gives CASSPVELLGTEAFF.

This clonotype has only a few counts. This chain joins TRBV7-8 and TRBJ2-7; TRBD2 is a possible D gene (6 bases). Germline lookup yields CDR1 SGHVS and CDR2 FQNEAQ. V lost 0 bases and J 2 bases, leaving 11 bases between the germline ends. The CDR3 has 15 residues. CDR3 DNA: TGTGCCAGCAGCTTAGCGTTCCCGGGGGCCTACGAGCAGTACGTC. Protein sequence: CASSLAFPGAYEQYV.

V and J are TRBV7-7 and TRBJ1-3; maybe TRBD1 (5 bases). Trimming removed 6 bases from V and 0 bases from J, with 12 bases in between. This CDR3 spans 15 amino acids. CDR1 SSHAT and CDR2 FNYEAQ come from the germline V gene (reference sequence). DNA of the CDR3: TGTGCCAGCAGTGCAGGGCCCTTCTCTGGAAACACCATATATTTT. Its translation: CASSAGPFSGNTIYF.

Of note for this clonotype: A read error is possible here, since a much larger clone lies one base away. The chain joins TRBV9 to TRBJ2-2; 7 nucleotides line up with TRBD1. V trimming: 6 bases; J trimming: 1 base; junction bases outside the gene matches: 6. Germline CDR1 and CDR2: SGDLS and YYNGEE. The CDR3 covers 15 residues. CDR3 amino acids: CASTPGQMNTGELFF. The CDR3 region has the DNA TGTGCCAGCACCCCGGGACAGATGAACACCGGGGAGCTGTTTTTT.

The chain combines TRBV7-8 with TRBJ2-1, with D maybe TRBD1 (5 bases). With 5 bases removed from V and 7 bases from J, the gap between germline ends came to 21 bases. The CDR3 sequence is 16 residues long. Per the germline V gene, CDR1 is SGHVS and CDR2 is FQNEAQ. The CDR3 protein is CASSNPEAGSGNEQFF. DNA of the CDR3: TGTGCCAGCAGCAATCCGGAAGCAGGGTCAGGAAATGAGCAGTTCTTC.

The chain links TRBV6-2 or TRBV6-3 to TRBJ2-6; unclear D gene. V lost 2 bases to trimming and J lost 0 bases, with 8 bases between them. The CDR3 is 16 amino acids. The germline V gene encodes CDR1 MNHEY and CDR2 SVGEGT. In DNA form, the CDR3 reads TGTGCCAGCAGTTACGACGATAGCTCTGGGGCCAACGTCCTGACTTTC. This codes for CASSYDDSSGANVLTF.

This clonotype was seen a handful of times. The rearrangement links TRBV20-1 to TRBJ2-1, with TRBD2 as a possible D gene (6 bases). CDR1 is DFQATT, CDR2 SNEGSKA, per germline (reference sequence). The CDR3 consists of 15 residues. V gave up 2 bases and J gave up 2 bases, with 13 bases separating them. The CDR3 DNA sequence: TGCAGTGCTAGACACGGGACTTTCGCCTACAATGAGCAGTTCTTC. This codes for CSARHGTFAYNEQFF.

This clonotype came up a few times. The chain employs TRBV20-1 and TRBJ1-3; D remains unclear. CDR3 length: 13 amino acids. Trimming cost V 6 bases and J 4 bases, with 13 bases left between them. Germline V gives CDR1 DFQATT, CDR2 SNEGSKA (reference sequence). CDR3 DNA: TGCAGTGCCGAGAGGACGGACGGAAACACCATATATTTT. As protein: CSAERTDGNTIYF.

The rearrangement joins TRBV5-1 to TRBJ2-5; D may be TRBD1 (6 bases). From germline, CDR1 is SGHRS and CDR2 YFSETQ. Trimming took 2 bases from V and 1 from J, leaving 9 bases between them. The length of the CDR3 is 14 residues. The chain's CDR3 is CASSFNRAQETQYF. The CDR3 nucleotides are TGCGCCAGCAGCTTTAACAGGGCCCAAGAGACCCAGTACTTC.

V usage is TRBV27 and J usage is TRBJ2-1; 9 positions match TRBD2. V gave up 7 bases and J gave up 2 bases; unmatched junction bases: 6. The CDR3 has 15 amino acids. CDR1 is MNHEY and CDR2 is SMNVEV in the germline V gene (reference sequence). The CDR3 sequence: CASKAGGRAYNEQFF. In DNA, the CDR3 is TGTGCCAGCAAGGCGGGGGGGCGGGCCTACAATGAGCAGTTCTTC.

There are a few counts of this clonotype. This chain connects TRBV5-6 to TRBJ1-1; no clear D. V gave up 1 base and J gave up 1 base, with 8 bases separating them. Per the germline V gene, CDR1 is SGHDT and CDR2 is YYEEEE. The CDR3 totals 14 residues. This CDR3 is CASSLKWANTEAFF. In nucleotides, the CDR3 is TGTGCCAGCAGCTTGAAATGGGCGAACACTGAAGCTTTCTTT.

The V gene is TRBV24-1, the J gene TRBJ2-1, with 15 bases lining up with TRBD2. Germline CDR1 and CDR2: KGHDR and SFDVKD. The CDR3 is 17 residues long. V lost 2 bases and J lost 5; bases outside the gene matches: 3. In DNA form, the CDR3 reads TGTGCCACCAGTGATTGGACTAGCGGGAGGGAGGACAATGAGCAGTTCTTC. As protein: CATSDWTSGREDNEQFF.

This clonotype was seen a few times. The chain links TRBV24-1 to TRBJ2-2, with TRBD2 matching 11 bases. This CDR3 is built from 19 residues. The trim removed 5 bases at V and 5 bases at J, leaving 15 bases unmatched. In germline, CDR1 is KGHDR, CDR2 SFDVKD. The DNA of the CDR3 is TGTGCCACCAGTGGCCTCAAGACTAGCGGGGTTTCCCGGACCGGGGAGCTGTTTTTT. Encoded protein: CATSGLKTSGVSRTGELFF.

This clonotype was seen a few times. This chain uses TRBV7-6 with TRBJ2-1; tentatively, D is TRBD2 (6 bases). The V gene lost 5 bases and the J gene lost 0 bases, with 11 bases spanning the gap. This CDR3 is built from 15 residues. Germline V gene sequence: CDR1 SGHVS, CDR2 FNYEAQ. CDR3 region: CASSARDFSYNEQFF. The CDR3 DNA follows: TGTGCCAGCAGCGCTCGGGACTTCTCCTACAATGAGCAGTTCTTC.

V gene TRBV20-1 combines with J gene TRBJ2-3, with 10 bases fitting TRBD2. The germline CDR1 and CDR2 sequences are DFQATT and SNEGSKA (reference sequence). The CDR3 runs to 15 residues. With V trimmed by 6 bases and J by 2 bases, 8 bases remained unmatched. The CDR3 protein is CSASSLAGLTDTQYF. In nucleotides, the CDR3 is TGCAGTGCCTCTTCACTAGCGGGGCTCACAGATACGCAGTATTTT.

This clonotype was detected a few times. The V and J genes are TRBV20-1 and TRBJ2-4, with TRBD2 matching over 11 bases. CDR3 length: 13 amino acids. J gave up 7 bases and V 5 bases, and 4 bases lay outside the gene matches. The germline V gene encodes CDR1 DFQATT and CDR2 SNEGSKA (reference sequence). As DNA, the CDR3 is TGCAGTGCTGAACTAGCGGGAGTCAACATTCAGTACTTC. It yields the protein CSAELAGVNIQYF.